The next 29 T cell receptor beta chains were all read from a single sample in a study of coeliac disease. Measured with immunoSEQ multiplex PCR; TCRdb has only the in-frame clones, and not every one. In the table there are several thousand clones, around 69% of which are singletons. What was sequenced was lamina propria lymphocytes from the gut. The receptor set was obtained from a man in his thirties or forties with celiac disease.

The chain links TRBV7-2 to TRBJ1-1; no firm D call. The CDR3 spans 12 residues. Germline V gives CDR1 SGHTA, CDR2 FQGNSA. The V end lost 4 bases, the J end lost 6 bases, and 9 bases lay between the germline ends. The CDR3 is CASSSQASEAFF. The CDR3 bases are TGTGCCAGCAGCTCCCAGGCATCTGAAGCTTTCTTT. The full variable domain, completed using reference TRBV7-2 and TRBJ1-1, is GAGVSQSPSNKVTEKGKDVELRCDPISGHTALYWYRQSLGQGLEFLIYFQGNSAPDKSGLPSDRFSAERTGGSVSTLTIQRTQQEDSAVYLCASSSQASEAFFGQGTRLTVV.

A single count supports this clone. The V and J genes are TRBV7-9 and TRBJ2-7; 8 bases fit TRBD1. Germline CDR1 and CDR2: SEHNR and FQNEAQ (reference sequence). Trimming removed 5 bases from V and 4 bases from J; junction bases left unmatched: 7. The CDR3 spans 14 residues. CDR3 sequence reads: CASSRGQGGYEQYF. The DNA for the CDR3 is TGTGCCAGCAGCCGAGGACAGGGAGGATACGAGCAGTACTTC. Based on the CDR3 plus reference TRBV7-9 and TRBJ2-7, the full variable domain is DTGVSQNPRHKITKRGQNVTFRCDPISEHNRLYWYRQTLGQGPEFLTYFQNEAQLEKSRLLSDRFSAERPKGSFSTLEIQRTEQGDSAMYLCASSRGQGGYEQYFGPGTRLTVT.

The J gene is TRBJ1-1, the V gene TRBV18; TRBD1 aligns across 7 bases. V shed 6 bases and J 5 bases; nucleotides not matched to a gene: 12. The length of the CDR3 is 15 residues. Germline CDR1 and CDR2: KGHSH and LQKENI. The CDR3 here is CASSKDQGGRTEAFF. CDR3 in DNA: TGTGCCAGCTCGAAGGATCAGGGGGGCAGGACTGAAGCTTTCTTT.

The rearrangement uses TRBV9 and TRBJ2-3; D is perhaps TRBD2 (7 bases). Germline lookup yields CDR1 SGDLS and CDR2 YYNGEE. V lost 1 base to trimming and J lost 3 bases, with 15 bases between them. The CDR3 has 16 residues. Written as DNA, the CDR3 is TGTGCCAGCAGCGTATACGTGGGAGGGGGTACAGATACGCAGTATTTT. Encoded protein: CASSVYVGGGTDTQYF.

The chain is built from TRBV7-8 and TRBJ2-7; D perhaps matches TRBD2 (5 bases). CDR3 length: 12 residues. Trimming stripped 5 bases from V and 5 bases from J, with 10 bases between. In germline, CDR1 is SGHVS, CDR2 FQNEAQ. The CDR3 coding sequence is TGTGCCAGCAGCGAGAGGGCTGACGAGCAGTACTTC. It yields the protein CASSERADEQYF.

As DNA, the CDR3 is TGTGCCAGCAGATCGACTCTTGATAATTCACCCCTCCACTTT. This encodes CASRSTLDNSPLHF. V gene TRBV28 combines with J gene TRBJ1-6; D is unresolved. There are 14 residues in the CDR3. Trimming took 6 bases from V and 5 from J, leaving 11 bases between them. Germline V CDR1 and CDR2: MDHEN, SYDVKM. The whole variable domain, remainder taken from reference TRBV28 and TRBJ1-6, is DVKVTQSSRYLVKRTGEKVFLECVQDMDHENMFWYRQDPGLGLRLIYFSYDVKMKEKGDIPEGYSVSREKKERFSLILESASTNQTSMYLCASRSTLDNSPLHFGNGTRLTVT.

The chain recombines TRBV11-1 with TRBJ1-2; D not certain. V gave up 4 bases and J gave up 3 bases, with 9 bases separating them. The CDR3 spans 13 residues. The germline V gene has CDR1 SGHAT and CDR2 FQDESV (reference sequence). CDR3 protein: CASSSAGYYGYTF. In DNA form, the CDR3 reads TGTGCCAGCAGCTCTGCCGGTTACTATGGCTACACCTTC.

The CDR3 DNA reads as TGTGCCAGCAGCTTCAGATTGGACACCGACACCGGGGAGCTGTTTTTT. Translation gives CASSFRLDTDTGELFF. V gene TRBV11-2 combines with J gene TRBJ2-2, with D maybe TRBD1 (5 bases). Looked up from germline, CDR1 is SGHAT and CDR2 is FQNNGV. V was pared by 3 bases and J by 3 bases, with 14 bases between. The CDR3 contains 16 residues.

The CDR3 protein is CASSPAPYGYEQYF. The DNA for the CDR3 is TGTGCCAGCAGCCCCGCCCCCTACGGCTACGAGCAGTACTTC. The chain employs TRBV9 and TRBJ2-7, with unresolved D. The CDR3 totals 14 residues. V lost 4 bases, J lost 3 bases, and 14 bases lay in between. The germline V gene encodes CDR1 SGDLS and CDR2 YYNGEE.

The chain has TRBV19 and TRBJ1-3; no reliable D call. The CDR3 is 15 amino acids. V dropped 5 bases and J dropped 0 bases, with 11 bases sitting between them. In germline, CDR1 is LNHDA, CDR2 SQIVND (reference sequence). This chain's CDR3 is CASSPRYSSGNTIYF. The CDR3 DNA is TGTGCCAGTAGTCCTCGTTACAGCTCTGGAAACACCATATATTTT.

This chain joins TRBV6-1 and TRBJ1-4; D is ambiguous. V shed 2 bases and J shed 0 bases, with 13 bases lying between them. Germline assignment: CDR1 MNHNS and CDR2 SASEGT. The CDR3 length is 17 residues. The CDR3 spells CASSESEGTATNEKLFF. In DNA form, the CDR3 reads TGTGCCAGCAGTGAATCGGAGGGTACTGCAACTAATGAAAAACTGTTTTTT.

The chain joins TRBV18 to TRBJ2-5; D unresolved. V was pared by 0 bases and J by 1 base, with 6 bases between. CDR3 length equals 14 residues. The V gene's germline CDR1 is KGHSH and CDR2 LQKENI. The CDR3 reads CASSPPSIQETQYF. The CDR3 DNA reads TGTGCCAGCTCACCACCGAGCATCCAAGAGACCCAGTACTTC. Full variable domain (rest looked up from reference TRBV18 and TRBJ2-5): NAGVMQNPRHLVRRRGQEARLRCSPMKGHSHVYWYRQLPEEGLKFMVYLQKENIIDESGMPKERFSAEFPKEGPSILRIQQVVRGDSAAYFCASSPPSIQETQYFGPGTRLLVL.

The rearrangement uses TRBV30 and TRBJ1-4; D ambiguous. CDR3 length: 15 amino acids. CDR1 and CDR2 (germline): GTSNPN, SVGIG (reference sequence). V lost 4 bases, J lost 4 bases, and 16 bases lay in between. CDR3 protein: CAWNTGSGYNEKLFF. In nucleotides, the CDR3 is TGTGCCTGGAACACTGGATCAGGATATAATGAAAAACTGTTTTTT.

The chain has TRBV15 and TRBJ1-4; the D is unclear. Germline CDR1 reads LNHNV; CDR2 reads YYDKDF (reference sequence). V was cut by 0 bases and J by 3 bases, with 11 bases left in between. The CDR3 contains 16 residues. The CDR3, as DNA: TGTGCCACCAGCAGAGATCAGGCCAGATCTAATGAAAAACTGTTTTTT. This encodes CATSRDQARSNEKLFF.

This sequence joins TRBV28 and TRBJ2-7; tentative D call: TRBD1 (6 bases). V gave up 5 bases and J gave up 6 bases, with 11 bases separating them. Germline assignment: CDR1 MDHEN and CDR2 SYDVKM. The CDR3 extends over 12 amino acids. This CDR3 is CASSRAGVEQYF. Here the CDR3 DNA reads TGTGCCAGCAGTCGGGCAGGGGTCGAGCAGTACTTC.

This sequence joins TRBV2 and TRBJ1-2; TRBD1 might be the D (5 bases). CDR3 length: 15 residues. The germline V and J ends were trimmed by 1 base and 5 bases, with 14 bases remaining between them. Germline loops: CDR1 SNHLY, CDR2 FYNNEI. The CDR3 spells CASSEDRLRGYGYTF. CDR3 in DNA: TGTGCCAGCAGTGAAGACAGGCTAAGGGGTTATGGCTACACCTTC.

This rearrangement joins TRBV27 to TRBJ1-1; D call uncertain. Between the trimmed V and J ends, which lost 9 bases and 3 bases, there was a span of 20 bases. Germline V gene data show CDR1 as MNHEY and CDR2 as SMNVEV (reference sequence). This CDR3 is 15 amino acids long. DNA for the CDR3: TGTGCCAGTGGGAGGACGGGGATCTTTTACACTGAAGCTTTCTTT. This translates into CASGRTGIFYTEAFF.

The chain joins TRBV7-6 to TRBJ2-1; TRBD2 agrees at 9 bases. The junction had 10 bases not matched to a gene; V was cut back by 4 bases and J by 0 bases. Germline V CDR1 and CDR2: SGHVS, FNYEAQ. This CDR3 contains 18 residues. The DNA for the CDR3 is TGTGCCAGCAGCTCCGGACTAGCGACCTGGAGCTCCTACAATGAGCAGTTCTTC. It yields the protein CASSSGLATWSSYNEQFF.

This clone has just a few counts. For the CDR3, the DNA is TGTGCCAGCTCACCGGACTCGGCTGGAAACACCATATATTTT. Translated: CASSPDSAGNTIYF. This rearrangement joins TRBV18 to TRBJ1-3; the D is unclear. Germline V gene sequence: CDR1 KGHSH, CDR2 LQKENI. The CDR3 sequence is 14 residues long. The V and J ends lost 3 bases and 2 bases respectively, with 8 bases between them.

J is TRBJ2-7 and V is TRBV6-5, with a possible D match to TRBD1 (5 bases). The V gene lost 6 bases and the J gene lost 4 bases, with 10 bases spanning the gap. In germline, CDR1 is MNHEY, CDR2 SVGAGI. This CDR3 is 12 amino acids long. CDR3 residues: CASRAGSYEQYF. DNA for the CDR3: TGTGCCAGCAGGGCAGGGTCTTACGAGCAGTACTTC.

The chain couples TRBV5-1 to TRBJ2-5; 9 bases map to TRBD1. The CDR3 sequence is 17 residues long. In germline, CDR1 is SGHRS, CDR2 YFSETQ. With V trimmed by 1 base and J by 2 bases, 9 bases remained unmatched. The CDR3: CASSLSPDRGGQETQYF. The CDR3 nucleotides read TGCGCCAGCAGCTTGTCTCCGGACAGGGGTGGTCAAGAGACCCAGTACTTC.

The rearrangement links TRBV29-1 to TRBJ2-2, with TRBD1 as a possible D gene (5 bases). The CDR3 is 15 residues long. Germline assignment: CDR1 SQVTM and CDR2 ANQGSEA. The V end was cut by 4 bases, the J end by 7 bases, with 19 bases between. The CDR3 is CSVGSLDKANGELFF. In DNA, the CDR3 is TGCAGCGTTGGATCACTGGACAAGGCGAACGGGGAGCTGTTTTTT.

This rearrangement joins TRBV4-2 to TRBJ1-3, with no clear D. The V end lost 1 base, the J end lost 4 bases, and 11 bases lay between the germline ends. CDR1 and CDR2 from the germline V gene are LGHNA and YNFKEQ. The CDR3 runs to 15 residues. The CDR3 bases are TGTGCCAGCAGCCAAGTCGGGGAACTCGGAAACACCATATATTTT. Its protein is CASSQVGELGNTIYF.

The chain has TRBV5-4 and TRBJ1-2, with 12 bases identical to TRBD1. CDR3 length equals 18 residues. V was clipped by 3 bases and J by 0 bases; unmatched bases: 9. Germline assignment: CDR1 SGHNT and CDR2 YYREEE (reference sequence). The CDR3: CASSSSPGTGGPNYGYTF. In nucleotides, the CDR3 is TGTGCCAGCAGCTCCAGCCCCGGGACAGGGGGCCCTAACTATGGCTACACCTTC.

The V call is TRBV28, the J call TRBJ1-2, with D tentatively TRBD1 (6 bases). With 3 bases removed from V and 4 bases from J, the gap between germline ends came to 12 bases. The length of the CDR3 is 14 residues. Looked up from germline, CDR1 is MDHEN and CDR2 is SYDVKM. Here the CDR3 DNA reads TGTGCCAGCAGTTTCCCCGACAGGTTCTATGGCTACACCTTC. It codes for CASSFPDRFYGYTF.

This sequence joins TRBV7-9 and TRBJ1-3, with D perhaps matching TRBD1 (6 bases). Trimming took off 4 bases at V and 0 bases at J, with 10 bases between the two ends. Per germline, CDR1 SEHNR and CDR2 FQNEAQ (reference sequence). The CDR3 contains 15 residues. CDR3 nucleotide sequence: TGTGCCAGCAGCTCCGGGACATACTCTGGAAACACCATATATTTT. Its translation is CASSSGTYSGNTIYF.

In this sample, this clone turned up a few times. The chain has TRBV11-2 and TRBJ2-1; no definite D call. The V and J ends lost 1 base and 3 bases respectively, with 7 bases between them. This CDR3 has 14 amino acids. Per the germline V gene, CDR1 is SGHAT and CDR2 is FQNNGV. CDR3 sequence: CASSLATHYNEQFF. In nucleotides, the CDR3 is TGTGCCAGCAGCTTAGCGACACACTACAATGAGCAGTTCTTC.

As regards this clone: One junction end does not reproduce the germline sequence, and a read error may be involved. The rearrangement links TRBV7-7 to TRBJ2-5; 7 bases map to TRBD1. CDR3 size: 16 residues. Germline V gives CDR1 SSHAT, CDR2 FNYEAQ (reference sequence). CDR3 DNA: TGTGCTAGCAGCCAAAGACAGGGCTTGGGTCAAGAGACCCAGTACTTC. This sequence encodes CASSQRQGLGQETQYF.

In DNA, the CDR3 is TGTGCCACCAGCAGGCCCTTCAACCAGCGGGGGAACGGGAATACGCAGTATTTT. It yields the protein CATSRPFNQRGNGNTQYF. The rearrangement uses TRBV15 and TRBJ2-3; 8 bases are shared with TRBD2. V gave up 3 bases and J gave up 7 bases; unmatched junction bases: 18. CDR1 and CDR2 from the germline V gene are LNHNV and YYDKDF (reference sequence). The CDR3 contains 18 residues.